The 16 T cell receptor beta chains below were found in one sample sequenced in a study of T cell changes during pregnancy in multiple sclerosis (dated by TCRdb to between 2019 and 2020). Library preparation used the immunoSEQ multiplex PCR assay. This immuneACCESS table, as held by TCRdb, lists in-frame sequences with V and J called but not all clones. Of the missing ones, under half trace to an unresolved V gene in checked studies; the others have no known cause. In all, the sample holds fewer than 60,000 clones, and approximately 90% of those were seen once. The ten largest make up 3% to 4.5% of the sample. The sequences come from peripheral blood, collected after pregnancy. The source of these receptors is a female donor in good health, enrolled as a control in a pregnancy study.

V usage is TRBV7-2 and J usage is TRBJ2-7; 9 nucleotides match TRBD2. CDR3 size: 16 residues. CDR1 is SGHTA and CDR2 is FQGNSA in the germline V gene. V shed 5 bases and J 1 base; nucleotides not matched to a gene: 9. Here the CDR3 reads CASSAEVAGASYEQYF. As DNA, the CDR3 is TGTGCCAGCAGCGCGGAGGTAGCGGGGGCTTCCTACGAGCAGTACTTC.

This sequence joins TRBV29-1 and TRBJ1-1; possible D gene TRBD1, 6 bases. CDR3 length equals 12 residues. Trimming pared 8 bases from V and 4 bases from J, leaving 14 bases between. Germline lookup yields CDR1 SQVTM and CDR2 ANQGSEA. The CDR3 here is CSLNLGGTEAFF. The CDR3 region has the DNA TGCAGCCTCAACTTAGGGGGCACTGAAGCTTTCTTT.

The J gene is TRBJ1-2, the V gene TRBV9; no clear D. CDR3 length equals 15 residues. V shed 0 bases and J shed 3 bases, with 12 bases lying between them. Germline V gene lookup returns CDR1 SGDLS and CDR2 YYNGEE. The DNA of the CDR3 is TGTGCCAGCAGCGTAGTTCCAGGAGGGCACTATGGCTACACCTTC. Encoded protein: CASSVVPGGHYGYTF.

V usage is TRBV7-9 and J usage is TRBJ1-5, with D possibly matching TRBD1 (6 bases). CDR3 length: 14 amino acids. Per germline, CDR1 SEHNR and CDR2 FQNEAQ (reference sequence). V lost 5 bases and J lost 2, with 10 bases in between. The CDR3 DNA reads TGTGCCAGCAGCCTCTCAGGGGGCAATCAGCCCCAGCATTTT. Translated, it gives CASSLSGGNQPQHF.

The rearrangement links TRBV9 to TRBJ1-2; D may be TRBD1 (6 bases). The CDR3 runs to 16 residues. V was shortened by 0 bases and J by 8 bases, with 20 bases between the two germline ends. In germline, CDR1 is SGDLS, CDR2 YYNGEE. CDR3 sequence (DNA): TGTGCCAGCAGCGTAGGCGAACAGGGAGGGGGGAGCGGCTACACCTTC. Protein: CASSVGEQGGGSGYTF.

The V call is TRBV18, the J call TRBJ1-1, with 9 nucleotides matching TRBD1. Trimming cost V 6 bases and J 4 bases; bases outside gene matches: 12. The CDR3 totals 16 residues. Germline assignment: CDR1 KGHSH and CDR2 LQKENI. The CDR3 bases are TGTGCCAGCTCCTCACAGGGGGCGAGGGTGAGCACTGAAGCTTTCTTT. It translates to CASSSQGARVSTEAFF.

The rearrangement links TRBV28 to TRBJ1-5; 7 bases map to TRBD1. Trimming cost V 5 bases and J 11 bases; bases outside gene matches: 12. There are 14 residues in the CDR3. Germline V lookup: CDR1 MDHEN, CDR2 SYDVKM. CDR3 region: CASSQGSGRGTQHF. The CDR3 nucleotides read TGTGCCAGCAGTCAAGGTAGCGGCAGGGGGACCCAGCATTTT.

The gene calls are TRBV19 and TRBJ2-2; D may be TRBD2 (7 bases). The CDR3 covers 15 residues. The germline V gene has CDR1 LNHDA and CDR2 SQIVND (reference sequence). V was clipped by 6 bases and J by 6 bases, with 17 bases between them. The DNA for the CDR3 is TGTGCCAGTAGCATCGTAGGGGGGGCGGCCGGGGAGCTGTTTTTT. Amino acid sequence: CASSIVGGAAGELFF.

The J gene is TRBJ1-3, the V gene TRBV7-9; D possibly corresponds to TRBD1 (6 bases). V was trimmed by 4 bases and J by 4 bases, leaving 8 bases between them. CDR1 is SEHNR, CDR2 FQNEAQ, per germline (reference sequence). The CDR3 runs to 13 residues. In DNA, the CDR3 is TGTGCCAGCAGCTACACAGGGGGAAACACCATATATTTT. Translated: CASSYTGGNTIYF.

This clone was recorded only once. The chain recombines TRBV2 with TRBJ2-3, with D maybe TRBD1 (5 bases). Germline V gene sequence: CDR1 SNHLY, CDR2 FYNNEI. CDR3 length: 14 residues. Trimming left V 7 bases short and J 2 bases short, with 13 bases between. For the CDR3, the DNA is TGTGCCAGCAACAAGGGGCCTGCCACAGATACGCAGTATTTT. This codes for CASNKGPATDTQYF. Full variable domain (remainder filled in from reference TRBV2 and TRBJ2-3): EPEVTQTPSHQVTQMGQEVILRCVPISNHLYFYWYRQILGQKVEFLVSFYNNEISEKSEIFDDQFSVERPDGSNFTLKIRSTKLEDSAMYFCASNKGPATDTQYFGPGTRLTVL.

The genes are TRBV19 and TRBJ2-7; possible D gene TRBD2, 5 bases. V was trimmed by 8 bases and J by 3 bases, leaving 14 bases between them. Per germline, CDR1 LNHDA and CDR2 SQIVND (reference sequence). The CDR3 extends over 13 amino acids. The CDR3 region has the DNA TGTGCCAGTGCGAGCGGTATGGACTACGAGCAGTACTTC. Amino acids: CASASGMDYEQYF. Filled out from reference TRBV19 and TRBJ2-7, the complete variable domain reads DGGITQSPKYLFRKEGQNVTLSCEQNLNHDAMYWYRQDPGQGLRLIYYSQIVNDFQKGDIAEGYSVSREKKESFPLTVTSAQKNPTAFYLCASASGMDYEQYFGPGTRLTVT.

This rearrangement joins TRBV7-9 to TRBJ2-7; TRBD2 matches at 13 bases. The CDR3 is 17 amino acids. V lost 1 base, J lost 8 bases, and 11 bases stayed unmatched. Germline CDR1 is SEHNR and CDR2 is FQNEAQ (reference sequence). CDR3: CASSLGTSGGSLPKQYF. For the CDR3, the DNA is TGTGCCAGCAGCTTAGGGACTAGCGGGGGATCACTTCCCAAGCAGTACTTC. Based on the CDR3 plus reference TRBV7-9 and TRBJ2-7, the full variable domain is DTGVSQNPRHKITKRGQNVTFRCDPISEHNRLYWYRQTLGQGPEFLTYFQNEAQLEKSRLLSDRFSAERPKGSFSTLEIQRTEQGDSAMYLCASSLGTSGGSLPKQYFGPGTRLTVT.

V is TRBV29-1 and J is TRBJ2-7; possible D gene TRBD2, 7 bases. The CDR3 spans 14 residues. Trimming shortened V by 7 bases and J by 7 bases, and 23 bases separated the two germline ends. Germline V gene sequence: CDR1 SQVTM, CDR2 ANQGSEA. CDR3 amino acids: CSATPGGTGGEQYF. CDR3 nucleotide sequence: TGCAGCGCTACCCCCGGGGGCACCGGGGGGGAGCAGTACTTC.

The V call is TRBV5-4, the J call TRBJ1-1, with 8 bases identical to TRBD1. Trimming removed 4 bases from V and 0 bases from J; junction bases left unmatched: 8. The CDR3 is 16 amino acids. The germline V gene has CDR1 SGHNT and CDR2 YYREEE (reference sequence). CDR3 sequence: CASSTDRAHLNTEAFF. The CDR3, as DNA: TGTGCCAGCAGCACGGACAGGGCCCATTTGAACACTGAAGCTTTCTTT. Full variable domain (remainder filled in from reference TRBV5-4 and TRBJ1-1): ETGVTQSPTHLIKTRGQQVTLRCSSQSGHNTVSWYQQALGQGPQFIFQYYREEENGRGNFPPRFSGLQFPNYSSELNVNALELDDSALYLCASSTDRAHLNTEAFFGQGTRLTVV.

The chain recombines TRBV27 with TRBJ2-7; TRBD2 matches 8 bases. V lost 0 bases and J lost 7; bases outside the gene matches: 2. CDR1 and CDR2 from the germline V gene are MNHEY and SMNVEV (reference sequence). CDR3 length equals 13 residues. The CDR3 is CASSLSSGGEQYF. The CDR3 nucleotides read TGTGCCAGCAGTTTATCGTCGGGGGGGGAGCAGTACTTC.

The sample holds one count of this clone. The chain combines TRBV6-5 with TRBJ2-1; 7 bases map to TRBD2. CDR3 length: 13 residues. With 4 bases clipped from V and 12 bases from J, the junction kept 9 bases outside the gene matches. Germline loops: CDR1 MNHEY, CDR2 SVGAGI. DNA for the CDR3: TGTGCCAGCAGTTCCCCTTCGACTAGCCTGCAGTTCTTC. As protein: CASSSPSTSLQFF.